This T cell receptor beta chain emerged from a study of blood T cell repertoires in COVID-19. Turning to the study itself: COVID-19 samples from acute and convalescent phases originated in the United States, Italy and Spain.

The CDR3 is made up of 17 amino acids. Germline lookup yields CDR1 SGHVS and CDR2 FNYEAQ. V was trimmed by 1 base and J by 0 bases, leaving 13 bases between them. Method: immunoSEQ multiplex PCR; TCRdb's copy keeps in-frame clones and lacks some. The sample lists tens of thousands of clones, about 89% occurring once. This receptor was identified in a human donor in a cohort sampled during active COVID-19. Source material: peripheral blood. The chain recombines TRBV7-6 with TRBJ2-1; D is perhaps TRBD2 (5 bases). The CDR3 protein is CASSLEGGFSSYNEQFF. The DNA for the CDR3 is TGTGCCAGCAGCTTAGAGGGCGGGTTCAGCTCCTACAATGAGCAGTTCTTC.